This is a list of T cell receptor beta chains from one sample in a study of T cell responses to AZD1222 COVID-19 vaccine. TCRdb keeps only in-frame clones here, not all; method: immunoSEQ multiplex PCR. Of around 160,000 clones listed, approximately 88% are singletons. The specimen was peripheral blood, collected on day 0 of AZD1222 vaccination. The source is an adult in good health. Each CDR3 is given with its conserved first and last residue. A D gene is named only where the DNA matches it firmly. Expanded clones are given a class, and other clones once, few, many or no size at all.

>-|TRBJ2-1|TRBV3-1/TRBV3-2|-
TGTGCCAGCAGCCAAGATCCAGGGTCGAATGAGCAGTTCTTC
CASSQDPGSNEQFF
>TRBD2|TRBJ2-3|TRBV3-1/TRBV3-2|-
TGTGCCAGCAGCCAATTGCGGGGGTTTGCAGATACGCAGTATTTT
CASSQLRGFADTQYF
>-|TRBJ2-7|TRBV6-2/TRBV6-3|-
TGTGCCAGTAGTGGGCCGTCTACCTACGAGCAGTACTTC
CASSGPSTYEQYF
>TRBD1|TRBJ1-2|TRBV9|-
TGTGCCAGCAGCGTAGCCCCGGACAGGGGGCAAGGCTACACCTTC
CASSVAPDRGQGYTF
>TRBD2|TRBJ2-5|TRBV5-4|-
TGTGCCAGCAGCTCCCCCCCCCGGGGGGGGACGTTGGAGACCCAGTACTTC
CASSSPPRGGTLETQYF
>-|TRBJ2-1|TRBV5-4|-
TGTGCCAGCAGCGTCGACTCACGCTCCTACAATGAGCAGTTCTTC
CASSVDSRSYNEQFF
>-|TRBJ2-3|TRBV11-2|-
TGTGCCAGCAGCTTAGACTCGTTTACAGATACGCAGTATTTT
CASSLDSFTDTQYF
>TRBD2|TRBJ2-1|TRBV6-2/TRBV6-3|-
TGTGCCAGCAGTTTAGCGGGGGCCCGTGGGAATGAGCAGTTCTTC
CASSLAGARGNEQFF
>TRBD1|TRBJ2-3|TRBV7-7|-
TGTGCTAGCAGCTTAGGGGACAGCAGCACAGATACGCAGTATTTT
CASSLGDSSTDTQYF
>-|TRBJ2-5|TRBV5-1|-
TGCGCCAGCAGCTTGCGGGCGGGGGCGAGGGAGACCCAGTACTTC
CASSLRAGARETQYF
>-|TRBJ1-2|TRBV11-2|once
TGTGCCAGCAGCTTAGACGCCGCGGTGGGTCGGGGTGGCTATGGCTACACCTTC
CASSLDAAVGRGGYGYTF
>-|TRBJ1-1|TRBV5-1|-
TGCGCCAGCAGCTCGGTAGGAGGGGGCACTGAAGCTTTCTTT
CASSSVGGGTEAFF
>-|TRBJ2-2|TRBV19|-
TGTGCCAGTAGTGGGCGGATGGGGCGAGATTATCCCGGGGAGCTGTTTTTT
CASSGRMGRDYPGELFF
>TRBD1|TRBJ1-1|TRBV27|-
TGTGCCAGCAGTTTAGAGACAGGGACGGTGAGAACTGAAGCTTTCTTT
CASSLETGTVRTEAFF
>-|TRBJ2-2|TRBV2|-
TGTGCCAGCAGCCGGGCCTACATCGGGGAGCTGTTTTTT
CASSRAYIGELFF
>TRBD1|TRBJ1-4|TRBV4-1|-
TGCGCCAGCAGCCGGAAGACAGGGGGTAATGAAAAACTGTTTTTT
CASSRKTGGNEKLFF
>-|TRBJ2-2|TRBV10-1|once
TGCGCCAGCAGTCCCCAGATTTTTGACAGGGAGGGTAGCACCGGGGAGCTGTTTTTT
CASSPQIFDREGSTGELFF
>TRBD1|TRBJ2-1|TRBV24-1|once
TGTGCCACCAGGGACGCGGGACAGGGGATAAATGAGCAGTTCTTC
CATRDAGQGINEQFF
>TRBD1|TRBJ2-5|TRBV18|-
TGTGCCAGCCATGGACAGGGGGGCTTCCAAGAGACCCAGTACTTC
CASHGQGGFQETQYF
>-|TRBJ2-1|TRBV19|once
TGTGCCAGTACCCAAAATATAGGATCGGGGCGGAATGAGCAGTTCTTC
CASTQNIGSGRNEQFF
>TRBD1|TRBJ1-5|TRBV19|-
TGTGCCAGTAGTAGACAGGGAAGCAATCAGCCCCAGCATTTT
CASSRQGSNQPQHF
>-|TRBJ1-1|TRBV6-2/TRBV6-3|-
TGTGCCAGCAGTTACTCGCATAACACTGAAGCTTTCTTT
CASSYSHNTEAFF
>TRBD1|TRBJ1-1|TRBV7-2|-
TGTGCCAGCAGCCAAAACTTGGGAGGCAGGGGGACTGAAGCTTTCTTT
CASSQNLGGRGTEAFF
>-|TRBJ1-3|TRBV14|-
TGTGCCAGCAGCCGGCAACAGGGAACTCCTGGAAACACCATATATTTT
CASSRQQGTPGNTIYF
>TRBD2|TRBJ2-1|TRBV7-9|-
TGTGCCAGCAGCCCCGGGACTAGGAATGAGCAGTTCTTC
CASSPGTRNEQFF